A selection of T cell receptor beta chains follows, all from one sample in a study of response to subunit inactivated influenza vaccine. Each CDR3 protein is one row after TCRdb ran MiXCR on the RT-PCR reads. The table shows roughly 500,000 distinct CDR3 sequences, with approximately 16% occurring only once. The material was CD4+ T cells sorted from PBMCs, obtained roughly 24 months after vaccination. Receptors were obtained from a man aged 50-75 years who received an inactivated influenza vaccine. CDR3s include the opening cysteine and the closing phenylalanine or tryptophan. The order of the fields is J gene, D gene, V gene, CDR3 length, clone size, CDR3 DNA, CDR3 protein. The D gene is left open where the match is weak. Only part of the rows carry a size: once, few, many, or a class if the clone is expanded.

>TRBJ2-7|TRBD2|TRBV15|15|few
TGTGCCACCAGCACAAGGACTAGCGGGAGTACGGTGCAGTACTTC
CATSTRTSGSTVQYF
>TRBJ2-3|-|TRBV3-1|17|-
TGTGCCAGCAGCCTAAGCCGAGCGCGAACTAGCACAGATACGCAGTATTTT
CASSLSRARTSTDTQYF
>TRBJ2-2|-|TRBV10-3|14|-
TGTGCCATCAGTGACGGCAGGGACACCGGGGAGCTGTTTTTT
CAISDGRDTGELFF
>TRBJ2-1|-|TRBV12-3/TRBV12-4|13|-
TGTGCCAGCAGCCTTCTTGCTAAGGGTGAGCAGTTCTTC
CASSLLAKGEQFF
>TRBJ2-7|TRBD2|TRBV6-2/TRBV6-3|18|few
TGTGCCAGCAGTTACTCGATAGTAACTAGCGGGACCTCCTACGAGCAGTACTTC
CASSYSIVTSGTSYEQYF
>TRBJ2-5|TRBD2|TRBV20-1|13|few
TGCAGTGCCTCGACTAGCGTCCGGGAGACCCAGTACTTC
CSASTSVRETQYF
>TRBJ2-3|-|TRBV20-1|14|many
TGCAGTGCTGACCAGCGGGCCCGCACAGATACGCAGTATTTT
CSADQRARTDTQYF
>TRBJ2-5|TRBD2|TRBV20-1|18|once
TGCAGTGCTAGAATTCTCCTAGCGGGGGGCCGGGGTCAAGAGACCCAGTACTTC
CSARILLAGGRGQETQYF
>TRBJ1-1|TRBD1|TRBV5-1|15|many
TGCGCCAGCAGCTCGGGGACAGCCCACGACACTGAAGCTTTCTTT
CASSSGTAHDTEAFF
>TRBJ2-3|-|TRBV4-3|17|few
TGCGCCAGCAGCCAAGATCCGCCGGGTGCCCGGACAGATACGCAGTATTTT
CASSQDPPGARTDTQYF
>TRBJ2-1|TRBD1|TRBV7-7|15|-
TGTGCCAGCAGTCCCGACAGGGCGGCCTACAATGAGCAGTTCTTC
CASSPDRAAYNEQFF
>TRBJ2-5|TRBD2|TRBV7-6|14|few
TGTGCCAGCAGCACTGGGACTACCCAAGAGACCCAGTACTTC
CASSTGTTQETQYF
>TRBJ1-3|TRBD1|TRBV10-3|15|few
TGTGCCATCAGTGAGTCGGTGACAGGGGGCAACACCATATATTTT
CAISESVTGGNTIYF
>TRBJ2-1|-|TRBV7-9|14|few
TGTGCCAGCAGCGTCCGGGATTCCTACAATGAGCAGTTCTTC
CASSVRDSYNEQFF
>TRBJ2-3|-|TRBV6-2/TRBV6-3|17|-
TGTGCCAGCAGTTACGCCGGGCGAGCGATCCCCACAGATACGCAGTATTTT
CASSYAGRAIPTDTQYF
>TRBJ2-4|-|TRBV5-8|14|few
TGTGCCAGCAGTCCTAGACTAACCAAAAACATTCAGTACTTC
CASSPRLTKNIQYF
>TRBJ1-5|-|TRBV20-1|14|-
TGCAGTGCTAGCCAGGCCTTAAGCAATCAGCCCCAGCATTTT
CSASQALSNQPQHF
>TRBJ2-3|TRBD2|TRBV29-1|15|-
TGCAGCGTTGAGTCTAGCGGGGGGGCCTTAGATACGCAGTATTTT
CSVESSGGALDTQYF
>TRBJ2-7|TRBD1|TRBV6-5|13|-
TGTGCCAGCAGTTTACAGGGGGACGGCCTACAGTACTTC
CASSLQGDGLQYF
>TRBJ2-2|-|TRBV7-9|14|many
TGTGCCAGCAGCTTAAGGGGAAACACCGGGGAGCTGTTTTTT
CASSLRGNTGELFF
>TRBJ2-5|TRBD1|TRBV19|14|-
TGTGCCAGTAGTTTCGGACAGGGAACTAAGACCCAGTACTTC
CASSFGQGTKTQYF
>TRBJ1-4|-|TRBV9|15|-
TGTGCCAGCAGCGCGAGTTCTGGGCTCGGTGAAAAACTGTTTTTT
CASSASSGLGEKLFF
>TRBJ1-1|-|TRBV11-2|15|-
TGTGCCAGCAGCTTTGCGAGGGGGATGAACACTGAAGCTTTCTTT
CASSFARGMNTEAFF
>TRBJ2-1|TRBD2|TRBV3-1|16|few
TGTGCCAGCAGCCAAAATGCGTTAGCGGGAGTCAATGAGCAGTTCTTC
CASSQNALAGVNEQFF
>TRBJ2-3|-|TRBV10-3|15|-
TGTGCCATCAGTGACCGGGGGGCCGTAGGAGATACGCAGTATTTT
CAISDRGAVGDTQYF
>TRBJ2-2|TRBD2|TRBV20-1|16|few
TGCAGTGCTAGAGATGGCCTAGCGGGTTACACCGGGGAGCTGTTTTTT
CSARDGLAGYTGELFF
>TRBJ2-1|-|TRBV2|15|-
TGTGCCAGCATGACGGGGACGCACATTTACAATGAGCAGTTCTTC
CASMTGTHIYNEQFF
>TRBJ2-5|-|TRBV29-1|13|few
TGCAGCGTTGCATCAGGGAGTCAAGAGACCCAGTACTTC
CSVASGSQETQYF
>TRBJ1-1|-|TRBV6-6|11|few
TGTGCCAGCAGTTACTCGACTGAAGCTTTCTTT
CASSYSTEAFF
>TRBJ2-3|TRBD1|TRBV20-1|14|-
TGCAGTGCTAGCGGCAGGGGGAGCACAGATACGCAGTATTTT
CSASGRGSTDTQYF
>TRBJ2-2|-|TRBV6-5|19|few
TGTGCCAGCAGTTACTCGTTGTTCAGCGGAAGGGCGAACACCGGGGAGCTGTTTTTT
CASSYSLFSGRANTGELFF
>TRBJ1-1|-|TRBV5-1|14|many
TGCGCCAGCAGTATCGGACAAGGGAACACTGAAGCTTTCTTT
CASSIGQGNTEAFF
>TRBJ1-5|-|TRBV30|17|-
TGTGCCTGGAGTGTAGGCAGGCGGACTAGGAGCAATCAGCCCCAGCATTTT
CAWSVGRRTRSNQPQHF
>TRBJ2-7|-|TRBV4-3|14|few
TGCGCCAGCAAACGACACTTCGATACCTACGAGCAGTACTTC
CASKRHFDTYEQYF
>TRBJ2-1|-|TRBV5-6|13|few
TGTGCCAGCAGCTTGGCCGGGACGGTAGAGCAGTTCTTC
CASSLAGTVEQFF